A selection of T cell receptor beta chains follows, all from one sample in a study of CD8 T cells in ankylosing spondylitis. MiXCR, run by TCRdb on the 5' RACE reads, gives a single entry per CDR3 protein. The data show around 150,000 distinct CDR3 sequences, 6% to 8.5% seen once. Sequenced sample: blood, either unsorted or a sorted T cell fraction (not recorded which). The source of these receptors is a female donor with ankylosing spondylitis or in good health (not recorded which). Each CDR3 is given with its conserved first and last residue. Not all rows give a size; the values are once, few, many and, for expanded clones, a class.

abundance	v_gene	CDR3aa
many	TRBV7-8	CASSPEKADEKLFF
many	TRBV5-1	CASSLGGTGGGTEAFF
few	TRBV7-9	CASRDREGEAFF
many	TRBV12-3/TRBV12-4	CASSFQVGGGTEAFF
many	TRBV7-8	CASSLAPTGVYF
few	TRBV29-1	CSAETNYGYTF
many	TRBV4-2	CASSQVQVPTNYGYTF
many	TRBV6-1	CASRAAMNTEAFF
many	TRBV6-5	CASSYSPGQSYGYTF
many	TRBV4-1	CASSQGTGMGYGYTF
many	TRBV7-8	CASSRLTSGGADTQYF
many	TRBV6-1	CASGKYGGQLSGNTIYF
-	TRBV4-3	CASSQGLAGIYEQFF
many	TRBV30	CAWSLINTEAFF
-	TRBV6-1	CASRSGENTGELFF
many	TRBV3-1	CASSRTGFSGANVLTF
many	TRBV20-1	CSAYRQAHSTDTQYF
many	TRBV7-3	CASSLRGRGDTQYF
many	TRBV7-9	CASSLAAGGSNEQFF
-	TRBV13	CASSGDRGNSPLHF
many	TRBV5-4	CASSLPVSDTQYF
many	TRBV30	CAWSDEGQNTGELFF
many	TRBV19	CASSIAHSNEQFF
many	TRBV2	CASRDRYTGELFF
-	TRBV19	CASRDRGYNEQFF
many	TRBV15	CATSKSRAGSNIQYF
many	TRBV29-1	CSVALGASDTGELFF
many	TRBV11-1	CASSSGYTDTQYF
many	TRBV20-1	CSAREGSSYEQYF
many	TRBV5-1	CASTTGDVETQYF
-	TRBV20-1	CSAPLATYEQYF
many	TRBV7-3	CASSLLPTKAGDDTQYF
many	TRBV5-1	CASSLMTGVTDTQYF
many	TRBV28	CASRRDRGHRGTDTQYF
many	TRBV25-1	CASSDDPGLAVTDTQYF
once	TRBV12-3/TRBV12-4	CASSLSRGGETQYF
few	TRBV20-1	CSANSHLNTEAFF
many	TRBV10-2	CASMTGRSQETQYF
many	TRBV20-1	CSARDRGLSNEKLFF